The entry below describes one TCR beta chain. This sample is drawn from a study of blood T cell repertoires in COVID-19. Study details: Whether acute or convalescent, the COVID-19 samples came from the United States, Italy and Spain.

All enrollees were about 18 to 90 years old and from around 25 US areas. Recovered Cohort 3 donors showed two negative PCRs, clearance, or symptom resolution. As originally analysed: Estimation of nucleated cell counts was performed using reference gene primer amplification. Here immunoSEQ multiplex PCR was the method, and the copy in TCRdb shows in-frame clones only, minus some. That table is the source of V, J and clone size, and D and trimming were worked out from the DNA. The top ten hold about 2.7% of the sample, which has around 290,000 clones, approximately 86% seen once. Trimming removed 4 bases from V and 8 bases from J, with 18 bases in between. The CDR3 has 13 residues. Germline assignment: CDR1 GTSNPN and CDR2 SVGIG (reference sequence).

Material for sequencing was PBMCs or T cells enriched from blood (not recorded which). This clonotype was sampled from a woman younger than 30 who had recovered from COVID-19. The chain uses TRBV30 and TRBJ2-7; TRBD2 is a possible D gene (5 bases). The CDR3 spells CAWTLGLDIQQYF. CDR3 sequence (DNA): TGTGCCTGGACCCTCGGACTGGATATTCAGCAGTACTTC. The variable domain in full, completed from reference TRBV30 and TRBJ2-7, reads SQTIHQWPATLVQPVGSPLSLECTVEGTSNPNLYWYRQAAGRGLQLLFYSVGIGQISSEVPQNLSASRPQDRQFILSSKKLLLSDSGFYLCAWTLGLDIQQYFGPGTRLTVT.